This passage covers 2 T cell receptor beta chains from one sample sequenced in a study of T-cell reconstitution after alpha-beta-depleted transplantation in children. TCRbeta library construction was performed incorporating unique molecular identifiers. TCRdb itself ran the PCR reads through MiXCR, one entry per CDR3 protein. The top ten hold around 6.2% of the sample, which has a few hundred thousand distinct CDR3 sequences, roughly a tenth seen once. The specimen comprised PBMCs from the stem cell graft donor, sampled from the stem cell graft. The receptors come from a human donor who donated a stem cell graft to a child with acute lymphoblastic leukemia.

The V gene is TRBV7-8, the J gene TRBJ2-4, with 7 bases identical to TRBD2. The germline V gene encodes CDR1 SGHVS and CDR2 FQNEAQ. With 4 bases clipped from V and 2 bases from J, the junction kept 8 bases outside the gene matches. This CDR3 comprises 16 residues. The DNA of the CDR3 is TGTGCCAGCAGCTCGGGGGGTGGCGTTACCAAAAACATTCAGTACTTC. This sequence encodes CASSSGGGVTKNIQYF.

This clonotype was picked up many times. The rearrangement links TRBV5-1 to TRBJ2-1; possible D gene TRBD1, 6 bases. Germline lookup yields CDR1 SGHRS and CDR2 YFSETQ. Between the trimmed V and J ends, which lost 0 bases and 4 bases, there was a span of 11 bases. This CDR3 spans 15 amino acids. Here the CDR3 DNA reads TGCGCCAGCAGCTTGGAACTAGGGGGTTACAATGAGCAGTTCTTC. This sequence encodes CASSLELGGYNEQFF.